The 9 T cell receptor beta chains below all came from one sample that was sequenced in a study of T cell repertoires in cytomegalovirus infection. Using its own MiXCR run on the reads, TCRdb lists one record per CDR3 protein. The data show approximately 71,000 distinct CDR3 sequences, with 3% to 4.5% seen just once and about 20% held by the top ten. The sample comprised PBMCs. The receptors come from a human donor in good health (CMV status not recorded). Some clones in this sample may be carry-over from other donors' samples.

At least ten counts were recorded for this clonotype. The chain couples TRBV28 to TRBJ2-3; 7 nucleotides line up with TRBD2. This CDR3 has 11 residues. Germline CDR1 reads MDHEN; CDR2 reads SYDVKM. V shed 9 bases and J 9 bases; nucleotides not matched to a gene: 6. The CDR3 reads CASVSSGTQYF. The CDR3 nucleotides are TGTGCCAGTGTCTCTAGCGGAACGCAGTATTTT.

This clonotype was counted ten times or more. The chain joins TRBV7-2 to TRBJ2-3; D possibly corresponds to TRBD2 (6 bases). Per germline, CDR1 SGHTA and CDR2 FQGNSA. This CDR3 has 16 amino acids. Trimming left V 3 bases short and J 2 bases short, with 15 bases between. CDR3 residues: CASSFREGGVTDTQYF. The CDR3 DNA sequence: TGTGCCAGCAGCTTTCGTGAGGGAGGAGTCACAGATACGCAGTATTTT.

This clonotype has ten or more counts. The V gene is TRBV28, the J gene TRBJ2-1; maybe TRBD1 (6 bases). Germline V gene lookup returns CDR1 MDHEN and CDR2 SYDVKM. The germline V and J ends were trimmed by 2 bases and 8 bases, with 10 bases remaining between them. The CDR3 consists of 13 residues. The CDR3 coding sequence is TGTGCCAGCAGTTTAGGGGGCGTATATGAGCAGTTCTTC. As protein: CASSLGGVYEQFF.

This clonotype was observed at least ten times. CDR3 loop: CASSLGGSGKRSYNEQFF. CDR3 bases: TGTGCCAGCAGCTTAGGAGGTAGCGGCAAACGCTCCTACAATGAGCAGTTCTTC. The V gene is TRBV7-2, the J gene TRBJ2-1; a possible D gene is TRBD2 (6 bases). Germline V gives CDR1 SGHTA, CDR2 FQGNSA. The CDR3 sequence is 18 residues long. The V end was cut by 1 base, the J end by 0 bases, with 16 bases between. The whole variable domain, filled in from reference TRBV7-2 and TRBJ2-1, reads GAGVSQSPSNKVTEKGKDVELRCDPISGHTALYWYRQSLGQGLEFLIYFQGNSAPDKSGLPSDRFSAERTGGSVSTLTIQRTQQEDSAVYLCASSLGGSGKRSYNEQFFGPGTRLTVL.

This clonotype appeared many times. The chain combines TRBV5-5 with TRBJ2-1; 8 bases line up with TRBD2. This CDR3 has 16 residues. Per germline, CDR1 SGHKS and CDR2 YYEKEE (reference sequence). The V gene end was trimmed by 4 bases and the J gene end by 4 bases; junction bases not matched to a gene: 10. CDR3: CASSRDGGGLYNEQFF. The CDR3 DNA sequence: TGTGCCAGCAGCCGGGACGGCGGGGGGCTGTACAATGAGCAGTTCTTC.

This clonotype was picked up many times. CDR3 loop: CASSYARTGQHRETQYF. The CDR3 DNA follows: TGTGCCAGCAGTTACGCCAGGACAGGCCAACACCGGGAGACCCAGTACTTC. V usage is TRBV6-2 or TRBV6-3 and J usage is TRBJ2-5, with 7 bases lining up with TRBD1. CDR3 size: 17 residues. J gave up 5 bases and V 2 bases, and 14 bases lay outside the gene matches. The germline V gene has CDR1 MNHEY and CDR2 SVGEGT.

The sample holds many counts of this clonotype. The chain has TRBV12-3 or TRBV12-4 and TRBJ2-3, with unresolved D. The CDR3 has 15 amino acids. The ends were cut back, 3 bases at V and 0 bases at J, with 10 bases in the middle. The CDR3 is CASSLVGTSTDTQYF. For the CDR3, the DNA is TGTGCCAGCAGTTTGGTGGGTACTAGCACAGATACGCAGTATTTT.

This clonotype appeared many times. This sequence joins TRBV7-2 and TRBJ2-2, with D tentatively TRBD2 (5 bases). This CDR3 is built from 14 residues. CDR1 and CDR2 (germline): SGHTA, FQGNSA. V lost 3 bases to trimming and J lost 5 bases, with 10 bases between them. The CDR3 protein is CASSFQTTTGELFF. The CDR3, as DNA: TGTGCCAGCAGCTTTCAGACTACTACCGGGGAGCTGTTTTTT.

This clonotype was seen repeatedly, ten times or more. The J gene is TRBJ2-3, the V gene TRBV7-6; D may be TRBD2 (5 bases). V shed 2 bases and J shed 4 bases, with 19 bases lying between them. The CDR3 length is 17 residues. Germline lookup yields CDR1 SGHVS and CDR2 FNYEAQ. CDR3 DNA sequence: TGTGCCAGCAGCTTATTATCAATTGGCCCGGGGTCAGATACGCAGTATTTT. Protein sequence: CASSLLSIGPGSDTQYF.